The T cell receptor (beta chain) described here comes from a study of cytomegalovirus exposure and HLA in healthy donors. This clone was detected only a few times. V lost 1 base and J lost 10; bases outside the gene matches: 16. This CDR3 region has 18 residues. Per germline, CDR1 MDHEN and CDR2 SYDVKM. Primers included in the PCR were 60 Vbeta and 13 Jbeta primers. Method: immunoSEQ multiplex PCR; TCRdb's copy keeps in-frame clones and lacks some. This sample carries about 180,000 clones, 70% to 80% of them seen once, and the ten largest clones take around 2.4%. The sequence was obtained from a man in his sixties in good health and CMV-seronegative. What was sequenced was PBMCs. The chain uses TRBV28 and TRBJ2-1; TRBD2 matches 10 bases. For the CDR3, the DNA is TGTGCCAGCAGTTTATTGGAAGGGCTAGCGGGAGCCGCGGGGGAGCAGTTCTTC. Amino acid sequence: CASSLLEGLAGAAGEQFF.